These 25 T cell receptor beta chains originate from one sample sequenced in a study of blood T cell repertoires in COVID-19. Sequencing used immunoSEQ multiplex PCR; TCRdb keeps in-frame clones, though not all of them. The sample has 350,000 to 400,000 clones; 90% to 95% are singletons. The sample comprised PBMCs or T cells enriched from blood (not recorded which). Every receptor here comes from a woman aged 40 to 50 who had been exposed to COVID-19.

The rearrangement joins TRBV7-6 to TRBJ2-7; a weak D match, TRBD2 (5 bases). The CDR3 spans 13 residues. V was trimmed by 0 bases and J by 4 bases, leaving 7 bases between them. The V gene's germline CDR1 is SGHVS and CDR2 FNYEAQ. The CDR3 sequence is CASSLATGYEQYF. In nucleotides, the CDR3 is TGTGCCAGCAGCTTAGCTACGGGGTACGAGCAGTACTTC.

CDR3 coding DNA: TGTGCCAGCACCCCGGAGGCATCTAACTATGGCTACACCTTC. Translation gives CASTPEASNYGYTF. The chain links TRBV19 to TRBJ1-2, with no clear D. Looked up from germline, CDR1 is LNHDA and CDR2 is SQIVND (reference sequence). The CDR3 spans 14 residues. V gave up 9 bases and J gave up 0 bases, with 14 bases separating them.

This clone has just a few counts. V usage is TRBV19 and J usage is TRBJ2-7; 7 bases align to TRBD1. This CDR3 spans 15 amino acids. In germline, CDR1 is LNHDA, CDR2 SQIVND (reference sequence). V shed 3 bases, J shed 3 bases, and the junction held 8 bases outside the gene matches. The CDR3 protein is CASSMRGLGSYEQYF. The DNA of the CDR3 is TGTGCCAGTAGTATGAGGGGGCTTGGGAGCTACGAGCAGTACTTC.

The chain is built from TRBV6-1 and TRBJ1-5; D remains unclear. The CDR3 is made up of 13 amino acids. Germline lookup yields CDR1 MNHNS and CDR2 SASEGT. Trimming pared 1 base from V and 11 bases from J, leaving 12 bases between. The CDR3 DNA is TGTGCCAGCAGTGAAGGGAACCCGAGGGCCCAGCATTTT. This gives the protein CASSEGNPRAQHF.

The chain carries TRBV20-1 and TRBJ2-5; weak D call: TRBD2 (5 bases). CDR3 size: 15 residues. Looked up from germline, CDR1 is DFQATT and CDR2 is SNEGSKA (reference sequence). Trimming stripped 3 bases from V and 0 bases from J, with 14 bases between. As DNA, the CDR3 is TGCAGTGCTAGTATGGGAGCAAGGTACCAAGAGACCCAGTACTTC. Residues: CSASMGARYQETQYF.

The V call is TRBV12-3 or TRBV12-4, the J call TRBJ2-4, with TRBD2 matching over 8 bases. This CDR3 has 13 amino acids. Trimming at V came to 3 bases and at J to 9 bases, leaving 4 bases not matched to a gene. DNA for the CDR3: TGTGCCAGCAGTTTCGGACTAGCAAGCATTCAGTACTTC. Translated, it gives CASSFGLASIQYF.

This clone was observed once. This chain uses TRBV7-2 with TRBJ2-1; D ambiguous. Germline V gene sequence: CDR1 SGHTA, CDR2 FQGNSA. The CDR3 runs 12 residues. V lost 6 bases, J lost 9 bases, and 12 bases lay in between. This chain's CDR3 is CASSYYLTEQFF. DNA of the CDR3: TGTGCCAGCAGTTACTATCTGACTGAGCAGTTCTTC. Filled out from reference TRBV7-2 and TRBJ2-1, the complete variable domain reads GAGVSQSPSNKVTEKGKDVELRCDPISGHTALYWYRQSLGQGLEFLIYFQGNSAPDKSGLPSDRFSAERTGGSVSTLTIQRTQQEDSAVYLCASSYYLTEQFFGPGTRLTVL.

The J gene is TRBJ2-1, the V gene TRBV5-4; 9 nucleotides agree with TRBD1. CDR3 length: 15 amino acids. After removal of 4 bases from V and 2 bases from J, the junction contained 4 bases not matched to a gene. Germline CDR1 reads SGHNT; CDR2 reads YYREEE (reference sequence). The DNA for the CDR3 is TGTGCCAGCAGCAGCGGGACAGGGACCTACAATGAGCAGTTCTTC. This encodes CASSSGTGTYNEQFF.

CDR3: CASSRLGGRAGRSSYNEQFF. The DNA for the CDR3 is TGTGCCAGCAGCCGCCTAGGCGGGAGGGCCGGGAGAAGCTCCTACAATGAGCAGTTCTTC. The rearrangement uses TRBV11-3 and TRBJ2-1, with 9 bases that match TRBD2. Trimming cost V 5 bases and J 0 bases; bases outside gene matches: 17. The germline V gene encodes CDR1 SGHNT and CDR2 YENEEA. The CDR3 consists of 20 residues.

The chain carries TRBV4-3 and TRBJ1-5, with a possible D match to TRBD1 (6 bases). Trimming shortened V by 4 bases and J by 8 bases, and 12 bases separated the two germline ends. Germline CDR1 reads LGHNA; CDR2 reads YSLEER. The CDR3 runs to 13 residues. The CDR3 spells CASSRQTGKPQHF. The CDR3 region has the DNA TGCGCCAGCAGCCGCCAAACAGGGAAGCCCCAGCATTTT.

The V and J genes are TRBV7-9 and TRBJ1-3, with TRBD1 matching over 7 bases. The CDR3 is 19 amino acids. Germline assignment: CDR1 SEHNR and CDR2 FQNEAQ (reference sequence). V was clipped by 4 bases and J by 2 bases; unmatched bases: 17. This CDR3 is CASSSGGTDLEAPGNTIYF. CDR3 nucleotide sequence: TGTGCCAGCAGCTCGGGGGGGACAGACCTTGAGGCTCCTGGAAACACCATATATTTT.

The rearrangement joins TRBV5-5 to TRBJ1-3; 7 bases align to TRBD1. J lost 2 bases, V lost 2 bases, and 4 bases had no gene match. From germline, CDR1 is SGHKS and CDR2 YYEKEE (reference sequence). The CDR3 has 15 amino acids. CDR3 sequence: CASSFATGTGNTIYF. CDR3 sequence (DNA): TGTGCCAGCAGCTTCGCGACAGGGACTGGAAACACCATATATTTT. Full variable domain (outside the CDR3, taken from reference TRBV5-5 and TRBJ1-3): DAGVTQSPTHLIKTRGQQVTLRCSPISGHKSVSWYQQVLGQGPQFIFQYYEKEERGRGNFPDRFSARQFPNYSSELNVNALLLGDSALYLCASSFATGTGNTIYFGEGSWLTVV.

The chain links TRBV3-1 (or the pseudogene TRBV3-2) to TRBJ1-3, with D tentatively TRBD1 (6 bases). CDR3 length: 14 amino acids. Germline loops: CDR1 LGHDT, CDR2 YNNKEL (reference sequence). With 5 bases removed from V and 10 bases from J, the gap between germline ends came to 18 bases. As DNA, the CDR3 is TGTGCCAGCAGCTCAACCGCAGGGGCCAGAACCATATATTTT. Its protein is CASSSTAGARTIYF.

The chain links TRBV12-5 to TRBJ2-7; TRBD1 matches at 7 bases. This CDR3 is built from 18 residues. Per germline, CDR1 LGHNT and CDR2 FRNRAP. Trimming cost V 2 bases and J 0 bases; bases outside gene matches: 13. Here the CDR3 reads CASGLTPDRWGDSYEQYF. CDR3 in DNA: TGTGCTAGTGGTTTGACCCCGGACAGGTGGGGCGACTCCTACGAGCAGTACTTC.

A remark on this clone: The DNA is omitted, as the CDR3 cannot be located on it reliably, and the CDR3 follows TCRdb's listing. This chain uses TRBV30 with TRBJ1-2. The CDR3 numbers 14 amino acids, ends counted. Germline loops: CDR1 GTSNPN, CDR2 SVGIG (reference sequence). The CDR3: CAWSNIVGGGTSTF.

Remarks on this clone: Relative to the germline gene, one junction end is altered; a read error may explain this. The rearrangement links TRBV7-8 to TRBJ2-1, with no clear D. CDR3 length equals 12 residues. Germline CDR1 SGHVS, CDR2 FQNEAQ. The CDR3 loop reads CSSSSISNEQFF. The CDR3 DNA sequence: TGTTCCAGCAGCAGCATTTCCAATGAGCAGTTCTTC.

The rearrangement links TRBV29-1 to TRBJ1-1; D perhaps matches TRBD1 (6 bases). V was clipped by 6 bases and J by 2 bases, with 10 bases between them. Germline-derived CDR1 and CDR2 are SQVTM and ANQGSEA. The CDR3 is made up of 12 amino acids. The CDR3 region is CSVPGHNTEAFF. The CDR3 DNA follows: TGCAGCGTCCCGGGACACAACACTGAAGCTTTCTTT.

The chain links TRBV11-1 to TRBJ2-1; maybe TRBD2 (5 bases). The CDR3 spans 16 residues. V was clipped by 5 bases and J by 1 base, with 15 bases between them. Looked up from germline, CDR1 is SGHAT and CDR2 is FQDESV (reference sequence). The chain's CDR3 is CASSPSRGESYNEQFF. CDR3 DNA: TGTGCCAGCAGCCCCTCACGGGGAGAGTCCTACAATGAGCAGTTCTTC.

This rearrangement joins TRBV5-4 to TRBJ2-5; D is possibly TRBD2 (6 bases). The germline V gene encodes CDR1 SGHNT and CDR2 YYREEE (reference sequence). Trimming pared 4 bases from V and 3 bases from J, leaving 19 bases between. CDR3 length: 16 residues. The CDR3, as DNA: TGTGCCAGCAGCACCTGGGCAGGGAGGTTCGAAGAGACCCAGTACTTC. Translated: CASSTWAGRFEETQYF. Drawing the rest from reference TRBV5-4 and TRBJ2-5, the complete variable domain is ETGVTQSPTHLIKTRGQQVTLRCSSQSGHNTVSWYQQALGQGPQFIFQYYREEENGRGNFPPRFSGLQFPNYSSELNVNALELDDSALYLCASSTWAGRFEETQYFGPGTRLLVL.

CDR3 sequence: CASSHGGGRTDTQYF. DNA of the CDR3: TGTGCCAGCAGTCACGGGGGGGGGCGCACAGATACGCAGTATTTT. The chain combines TRBV6-5 with TRBJ2-3; TRBD2 aligns across 8 bases. V was clipped by 5 bases and J by 1 base; unmatched bases: 5. CDR3 length: 15 residues. CDR1 is MNHEY and CDR2 is SVGAGI in the germline V gene.

The chain has TRBV29-1 and TRBJ2-7; a possible D gene is TRBD1 (5 bases). The V gene lost 4 bases and the J gene lost 0 bases, with 13 bases spanning the gap. Germline V gives CDR1 SQVTM, CDR2 ANQGSEA. The CDR3 covers 14 residues. The CDR3 DNA follows: TGCAGCGTTGGGGCCAGGGTGGGCTCCTACGAGCAGTACTTC. This codes for CSVGARVGSYEQYF.

This rearrangement joins TRBV5-4 to TRBJ2-7; TRBD1 matches 7 bases. V trimming: 4 bases; J trimming: 2 bases; junction bases outside the gene matches: 3. Germline CDR1 is SGHNT and CDR2 is YYREEE (reference sequence). This CDR3 region has 13 residues. The CDR3 region has the DNA TGTGCCAGCAGCCGGGGACAGACCTACGAGCAGTACTTC. As protein: CASSRGQTYEQYF. Variable domain in full (rest from reference TRBV5-4 and TRBJ2-7): ETGVTQSPTHLIKTRGQQVTLRCSSQSGHNTVSWYQQALGQGPQFIFQYYREEENGRGNFPPRFSGLQFPNYSSELNVNALELDDSALYLCASSRGQTYEQYFGPGTRLTVT.

This sequence joins TRBV9 and TRBJ2-5; possibly TRBD2 for D (6 bases). This CDR3 contains 14 residues. The V gene lost 1 base and the J gene lost 5 bases, with 12 bases spanning the gap. CDR1 is SGDLS, CDR2 YYNGEE, per germline. The CDR3, as DNA: TGTGCCAGCAGCGTATCCGGGGGTAAGGAGACCCAGTACTTC. As protein: CASSVSGGKETQYF.

The V call is TRBV5-1, the J call TRBJ1-1, with 7 bases that match TRBD1. This CDR3 comprises 15 residues. Trimming cost V 2 bases and J 5 bases; bases outside gene matches: 9. Germline V CDR1 and CDR2: SGHRS, YFSETQ. CDR3 region: CASSFQTGRTTEAFF. Written as DNA, the CDR3 is TGCGCCAGCAGCTTCCAGACAGGGAGAACAACTGAAGCTTTCTTT.

The rearrangement links TRBV7-2 to TRBJ2-5; perhaps TRBD2 as D (5 bases). The CDR3 contains 14 residues. Between the trimmed V and J ends, which lost 2 bases and 2 bases, there was a span of 9 bases. CDR1 is SGHTA and CDR2 is FQGNSA in the germline V gene. This CDR3 is CASSLIPGQETQYF. CDR3 nucleotides: TGTGCCAGCAGCTTAATCCCGGGGCAAGAGACCCAGTACTTC.